Listed below are T cell receptor beta chains from one sample, sequenced in a study of HIV-infected patients and healthy controls. Via MiXCR, TCRdb re-called the 5' RACE reads, giving one row per CDR3 protein. In the table there are about 10,000 distinct CDR3 sequences, roughly 5.6% of which are singletons. The source material was blood, sampled during antiretroviral therapy. The source of these receptors is an adult with HIV infection. The donor label of this sample is uncertain. Each CDR3 is given with its conserved first and last residue. The order of the fields is V gene, CDR3 length, CDR3 protein.

v_gene: TRBV12-3/TRBV12-4
len: 16
CDR3aa: CASSLASSGEQRTQYF

v_gene: TRBV11-2
len: 13
CDR3aa: CASSSSGTDTIYF

v_gene: TRBV29-1
len: 11
CDR3aa: CSVATDYEQYF

v_gene: TRBV7-6
len: 15
CDR3aa: CASSSTRSSGNTIYF

v_gene: TRBV6-2/TRBV6-3
len: 15
CDR3aa: CASSHGGSGANVLTF

v_gene: TRBV5-1
len: 15
CDR3aa: CASSLDGSGANVLTF

v_gene: TRBV19
len: 16
CDR3aa: CASSIKSSGLADTQYF

v_gene: TRBV6-5
len: 13
CDR3aa: CTTGTSGTGELFF

v_gene: TRBV24-1
len: 18
CDR3aa: CATSDFQGTGSGANVLTF

v_gene: TRBV7-2
len: 15
CDR3aa: CASSSTGTGKETQYF

v_gene: TRBV7-9
len: 14
CDR3aa: CASSFKENTGELFF

v_gene: TRBV2
len: 14
CDR3aa: CASRGDTAGEKLFF

v_gene: TRBV12-3/TRBV12-4
len: 17
CDR3aa: CASSSGTSGPFYNEQFF

v_gene: TRBV4-2
len: 18
CDR3aa: CASSPQGRTNSGANVLTF

v_gene: TRBV18
len: 16
CDR3aa: CASSPPGGGDTGELFF

v_gene: TRBV6-5
len: 11
CDR3aa: CASSNYGEQFF

v_gene: TRBV25-1
len: 13
CDR3aa: CASMIARCYEQYF

v_gene: TRBV29-1
len: 12
CDR3aa: CSATIQTAEAFF

v_gene: TRBV5-1
len: 12
CDR3aa: CASSFSSTEAFF

v_gene: TRBV6-5
len: 19
CDR3aa: CASSYSAGVGGSGTDTQYF

v_gene: TRBV6-5
len: 14
CDR3aa: CVSSYDSGTGELFF

v_gene: TRBV11-2
len: 13
CDR3aa: CASSEDGFWGYTF

v_gene: TRBV18
len: 19
CDR3aa: CASSPIPGHLLATNEKLFF

v_gene: TRBV7-2
len: 17
CDR3aa: CASSLDASGLRRDTQYF

v_gene: TRBV12-3/TRBV12-4
len: 14
CDR3aa: CASSLAGDPYGYTF

v_gene: TRBV24-1
len: 14
CDR3aa: CATSDGGGPYEQYF

v_gene: TRBV5-1
len: 16
CDR3aa: CASSLLTGGKWVEAFF

v_gene: TRBV30
len: 14
CDR3aa: CAWSIRGMNTEAFF

v_gene: TRBV19
len: 14
CDR3aa: CASSKAGGGQPQHF

v_gene: TRBV5-1
len: 13
CDR3aa: CATSEIANTEAFF

v_gene: TRBV20-1
len: 17
CDR3aa: CSAHPGSGQGVGNTIYF

v_gene: TRBV20-1
len: 13
CDR3aa: CSARAGGANDYTF

v_gene: TRBV30
len: 14
CDR3aa: CAWSPGPPYNEQFF

v_gene: TRBV29-1
len: 15
CDR3aa: CSARTTGGLGEKLFF

v_gene: TRBV5-1
len: 14
CDR3aa: CASSWEYSYNEQFF

v_gene: TRBV13
len: 13
CDR3aa: CASSLTLGNTIYF

v_gene: TRBV30
len: 14
CDR3aa: CAWLGASGPYEQYF

v_gene: TRBV4-2
len: 15
CDR3aa: CASSQDIADTDTQYF

v_gene: TRBV20-1
len: 13
CDR3aa: CSARDPRAYEQYF

v_gene: TRBV4-3
len: 14
CDR3aa: CASSQGLGGHGYTF

v_gene: TRBV7-8
len: 16
CDR3aa: CASSLDPPAGRQPQHF

v_gene: TRBV24-1
len: 14
CDR3aa: CATSALDRKETQYF

v_gene: TRBV7-2
len: 17
CDR3aa: CASSLGLAGGPVDTQYF

v_gene: TRBV19
len: 14
CDR3aa: CASSKAVASDTQYF

v_gene: TRBV6-2/TRBV6-3
len: 18
CDR3aa: CASRKLSYVASGANVLTF

v_gene: TRBV28
len: 16
CDR3aa: CASRGSSGRSTDTQYF

v_gene: TRBV6-2/TRBV6-3
len: 13
CDR3aa: CASFGGGNQPQHF

v_gene: TRBV11-3
len: 12
CDR3aa: CASSSRTGEAFF

v_gene: TRBV30
len: 12
CDR3aa: CAWSIPPNEQFF